This entry lists 16 T cell receptor beta chains sequenced from one sample in a study of T cells in Graves' hyperthyroidism and ophthalmopathy. Amplified regions were TCR beta CDR3 sequences from RNA transcripts. First-round RT-PCR of the TCR CDR3 relied on the HTBI primer set. TCRdb re-analysed the multiplex PCR reads in MiXCR, keeping a single row per CDR3 protein. This table holds about 280,000 distinct CDR3 sequences, 25% found once. The sequenced sample was blood. The source of these receptors is a man aged 40-55 years with Graves' hyperthyroidism that later progressed to Graves' ophthalmopathy.

The sample holds many counts of this clonotype. Just one base apart from a much larger clone, this may be a read error. The J gene is TRBJ2-2, the V gene TRBV6-2 or TRBV6-3; 9 bases map to TRBD2. CDR1 is MNHEY and CDR2 is SVGEGT in the germline V gene. This CDR3 is 19 amino acids long. After removal of 3 bases from V and 5 bases from J, the junction contained 16 bases not matched to a gene. CDR3 DNA: TGTGCCAGCAGTTATCGACCCCTCTCTAGGGCGGGAGGGACCGGGGAGCTGTTTTTT. Translating gives CASSYRPLSRAGGTGELFF.

At least ten counts were recorded for this clonotype. The chain is built from TRBV12-3 or TRBV12-4 and TRBJ1-2; D not resolved. With 8 bases removed from V and 4 bases from J, the gap between germline ends came to 17 bases. The CDR3 is 14 amino acids. CDR3: CASSPTSSSYGYTF. The CDR3 coding sequence is TGTGCCAGCTCCCCTACGAGTTCCAGCTATGGCTACACCTTC.

The chain recombines TRBV7-2 with TRBJ2-7; possible D gene TRBD1, 7 bases. The ends were cut back, 5 bases at V and 2 bases at J, with 16 bases in the middle. CDR1 is SGHTA and CDR2 is FQGNSA in the germline V gene. This CDR3 spans 15 amino acids. CDR3 nucleotides: TGTGCCAGCAGCCTCCGACAGGGACTCGCCTACGAGCAGTACTTC. Amino acids: CASSLRQGLAYEQYF.

The table lists this clonotype with a few counts. The rearrangement joins TRBV6-1 to TRBJ2-5; 11 bases fit TRBD2. CDR3 length: 16 amino acids. The junction had 6 bases not matched to a gene; V was cut back by 6 bases and J by 0 bases. CDR1 is MNHNS, CDR2 SASEGT, per germline. In nucleotides, the CDR3 is TGTGCCAGCAGAAGAACTAGCGGGGGCAACCAAGAGACCCAGTACTTC. Translation: CASRRTSGGNQETQYF.

In this sample, this clonotype turned up many times. The CDR3 loop reads CASSLGSVGYYGYTF. The DNA of the CDR3 is TGCGCCAGCAGCTTGGGTTCGGTAGGCTACTATGGCTACACCTTC. The V gene is TRBV5-1, the J gene TRBJ1-2; D is unresolved. The CDR3 extends over 15 amino acids. V was cut by 0 bases and J by 3 bases, with 12 bases left in between. From germline, CDR1 is SGHRS and CDR2 YFSETQ.

This rearrangement joins TRBV15 to TRBJ2-2, with D perhaps matching TRBD2 (5 bases). V lost 3 bases to trimming and J lost 6 bases, with 5 bases between them. The CDR3 totals 12 residues. The V gene's germline CDR1 is LNHNV and CDR2 YYDKDF (reference sequence). Here the CDR3 DNA reads TGTGCCACCAGCAGGGAGGCCGGGGAGCTGTTTTTT. Its translation: CATSREAGELFF.

This clonotype appeared a few times. V usage is TRBV25-1 and J usage is TRBJ2-7; TRBD2 might be the D (6 bases). In germline, CDR1 is MGHDK, CDR2 SYGVNS. The CDR3 sequence is 15 residues long. The ends were cut back, 3 bases at V and 2 bases at J, with 14 bases in the middle. This CDR3 reads CASSDGSGGPYEQYF. CDR3 in DNA: TGTGCCAGCAGTGATGGGAGCGGAGGGCCCTACGAGCAGTACTTC.

The CDR3 loop reads CASSLRGPTEAFF. The CDR3 DNA follows: TGTGCCAGCAGCTTAAGAGGGCCCACTGAAGCTTTCTTT. V is TRBV7-2 and J is TRBJ1-1; no reliable D call. Trimming took off 2 bases at V and 4 bases at J, with 8 bases between the two ends. This CDR3 region has 13 residues. Germline values: CDR1 SGHTA, CDR2 FQGNSA.

The chain employs TRBV6-2 or TRBV6-3 and TRBJ2-7; D assignment may be TRBD1 or TRBD2 (5 bases each). From germline, CDR1 is MNHEY and CDR2 SVGEGT. This CDR3 has 13 residues. Trimming left V 7 bases short and J 2 bases short, with 12 bases between. The CDR3: CASTRDATYEQYF. In nucleotides, the CDR3 is TGTGCCAGCACCCGGGACGCTACCTACGAGCAGTACTTC.

V gene TRBV6-1 combines with J gene TRBJ1-1, with 7 bases lining up with TRBD1. CDR1 is MNHNS and CDR2 is SASEGT in the germline V gene. Germline trimming cut 6 bases from V and 5 bases from J; bases unmatched to any gene: 15. The CDR3 totals 16 residues. The CDR3 loop reads CASSPTLRARGTEAFF. CDR3 sequence (DNA): TGTGCCAGCAGCCCTACCTTACGGGCCAGGGGGACTGAAGCTTTCTTT.

This chain links TRBV6-2 or TRBV6-3 with TRBJ2-5; TRBD1 matches 7 bases. The CDR3 length is 14 residues. V shed 6 bases and J 5 bases; nucleotides not matched to a gene: 9. Looked up from germline, CDR1 is MNHEY and CDR2 is SVGEGT. The CDR3 spells CASRPLQGKETQYF. The CDR3 DNA is TGTGCCAGCAGACCTCTACAGGGGAAGGAGACCCAGTACTTC.

This clonotype was counted ten times or more. CDR3 region: CASSQKGRRLETQYF. CDR3 bases: TGTGCCAGCAGCCAAAAAGGGCGGAGGTTAGAGACCCAGTACTTC. This rearrangement joins TRBV14 to TRBJ2-5, with D tentatively TRBD2 (5 bases). CDR1 is SGHDN, CDR2 FVKESK, per germline. CDR3 length: 15 amino acids. The germline V and J ends were trimmed by 2 bases and 4 bases, with 14 bases remaining between them.

This clonotype was counted ten times or more. The V gene is TRBV12-5, the J gene TRBJ2-7; D ambiguous. Looked up from germline, CDR1 is LGHNT and CDR2 is FRNRAP. V was trimmed by 3 bases and J by 0 bases, leaving 9 bases between them. The CDR3 runs to 14 residues. CDR3 region: CASGLIGSSYEQYF. DNA for the CDR3: TGTGCTAGTGGTTTAATAGGGTCCTCCTACGAGCAGTACTTC.

This clonotype was seen ten or more times. At one end the junction does not follow the germline gene, possibly because of a read error. The V and J genes are TRBV6-2 or TRBV6-3 and TRBJ1-3, with D unclear. CDR1 is MNHEY, CDR2 SVGEGT, per germline. The CDR3 has 15 amino acids. The CDR3 reads CASSRGLRSGSTIYF. Written as DNA, the CDR3 is TGTGCCAGCAGCCGCGGACTGCGCTCTGGAAGCACCATATATTTT.

This clonotype was seen ten or more times. The chain is built from TRBV12-3 or TRBV12-4 and TRBJ2-7, with D maybe TRBD2 (5 bases). CDR3 length equals 13 residues. V was pared by 3 bases and J by 6 bases, with 12 bases between. The CDR3 loop is CASSFSLGFEQYF. CDR3 nucleotide sequence: TGTGCCAGCAGTTTTTCACTAGGGTTCGAGCAGTACTTC.

The CDR3 DNA reads as TGTGCCAGCAGCTTAGGGACTTATCCTAACTATGGCTACACCTTC. Translation gives CASSLGTYPNYGYTF. This sequence joins TRBV11-2 and TRBJ1-2, with unresolved D. V shed 1 base and J shed 0 bases, with 9 bases lying between them. The CDR3 is 15 residues long. CDR1 is SGHAT, CDR2 FQNNGV, per germline.